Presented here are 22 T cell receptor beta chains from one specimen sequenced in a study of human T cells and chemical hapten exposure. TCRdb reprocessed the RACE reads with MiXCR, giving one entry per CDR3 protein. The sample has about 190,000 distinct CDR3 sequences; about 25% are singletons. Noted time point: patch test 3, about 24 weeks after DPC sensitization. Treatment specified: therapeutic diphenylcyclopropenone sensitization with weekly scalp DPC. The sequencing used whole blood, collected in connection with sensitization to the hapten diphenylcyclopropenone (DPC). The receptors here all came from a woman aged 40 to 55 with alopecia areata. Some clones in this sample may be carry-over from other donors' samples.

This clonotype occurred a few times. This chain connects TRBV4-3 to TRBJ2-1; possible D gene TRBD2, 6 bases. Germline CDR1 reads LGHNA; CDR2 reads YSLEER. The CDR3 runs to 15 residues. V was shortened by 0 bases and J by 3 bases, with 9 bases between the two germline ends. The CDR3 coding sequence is TGCGCCAGCAGCCAAGACTCGGGACTCTACAATGAGCAGTTCTTC. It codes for CASSQDSGLYNEQFF.

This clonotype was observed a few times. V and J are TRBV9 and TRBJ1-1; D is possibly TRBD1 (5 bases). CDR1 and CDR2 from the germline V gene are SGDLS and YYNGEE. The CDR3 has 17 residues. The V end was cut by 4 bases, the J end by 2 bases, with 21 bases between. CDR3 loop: CASSSRTRPRDNTEAFF. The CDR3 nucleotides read TGTGCCAGCAGCTCACGTACGAGGCCCAGGGATAACACTGAAGCTTTCTTT.

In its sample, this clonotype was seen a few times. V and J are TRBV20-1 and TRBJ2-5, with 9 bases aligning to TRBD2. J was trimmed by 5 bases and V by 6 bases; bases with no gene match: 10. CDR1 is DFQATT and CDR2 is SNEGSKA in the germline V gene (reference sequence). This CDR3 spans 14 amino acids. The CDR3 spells CSASIAGEGETQYF. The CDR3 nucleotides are TGCAGTGCCTCTATAGCGGGAGAGGGTGAGACCCAGTACTTC.

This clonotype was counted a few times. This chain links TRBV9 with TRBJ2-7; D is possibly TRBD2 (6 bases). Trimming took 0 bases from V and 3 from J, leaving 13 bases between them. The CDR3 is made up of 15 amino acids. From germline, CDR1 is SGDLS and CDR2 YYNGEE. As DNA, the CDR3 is TGTGCCAGCAGCGTAGGTGGAGGGATGGACTACGAGCAGTACTTC. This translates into CASSVGGGMDYEQYF.

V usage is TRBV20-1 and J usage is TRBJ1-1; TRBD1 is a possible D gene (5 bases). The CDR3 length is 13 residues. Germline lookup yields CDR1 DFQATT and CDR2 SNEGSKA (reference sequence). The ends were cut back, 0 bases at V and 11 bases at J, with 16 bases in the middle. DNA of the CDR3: TGCAGTGCTAGAGATCCCCGGGGATGGGGCGCTTTCTTT. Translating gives CSARDPRGWGAFF.

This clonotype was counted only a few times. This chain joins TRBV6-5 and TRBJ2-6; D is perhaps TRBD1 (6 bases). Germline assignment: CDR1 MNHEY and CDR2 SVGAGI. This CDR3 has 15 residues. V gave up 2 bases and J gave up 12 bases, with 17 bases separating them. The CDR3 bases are TGTGCCAGCAGTTACGGCCAGGGGCCCGGCCGCGTCCTGACTTTC. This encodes CASSYGQGPGRVLTF.

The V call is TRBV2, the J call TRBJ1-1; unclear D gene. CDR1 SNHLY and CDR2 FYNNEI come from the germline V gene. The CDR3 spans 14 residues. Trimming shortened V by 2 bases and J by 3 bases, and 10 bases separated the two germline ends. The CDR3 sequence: CASSESGRDTEAFF. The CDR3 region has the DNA TGTGCCAGCAGTGAATCCGGACGGGACACTGAAGCTTTCTTT. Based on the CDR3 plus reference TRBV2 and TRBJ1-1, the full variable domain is EPEVTQTPSHQVTQMGQEVILRCVPISNHLYFYWYRQILGQKVEFLVSFYNNEISEKSEIFDDQFSVERPDGSNFTLKIRSTKLEDSAMYFCASSESGRDTEAFFGQGTRLTVV.

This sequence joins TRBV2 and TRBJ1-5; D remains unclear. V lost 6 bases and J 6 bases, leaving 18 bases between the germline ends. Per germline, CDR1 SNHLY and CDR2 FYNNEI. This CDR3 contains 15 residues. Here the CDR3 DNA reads TGTGCCAGCAGGGTGTCTTCCGGGGTTCTTCAGCCCCAGCATTTT. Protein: CASRVSSGVLQPQHF.

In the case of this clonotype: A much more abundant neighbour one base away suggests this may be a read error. The CDR3 bases are TGTGCCAGCAGTACGAGGCACAGTAGTCCTGAGCAGTTCTTC. The encoded protein is CASSTRHSSPEQFF. V is TRBV6-5 and J is TRBJ2-1; D ambiguous. V was pared by 5 bases and J by 9 bases, with 17 bases between. Germline CDR1 is MNHEY and CDR2 is SVGAGI. The CDR3 has 14 amino acids.

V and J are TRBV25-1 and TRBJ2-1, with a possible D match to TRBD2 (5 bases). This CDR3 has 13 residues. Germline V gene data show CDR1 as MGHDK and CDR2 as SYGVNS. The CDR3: CADVYTSNNEQFF. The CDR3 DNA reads TGTGCTGACGTCTATACTAGTAATAATGAGCAGTTCTTC.

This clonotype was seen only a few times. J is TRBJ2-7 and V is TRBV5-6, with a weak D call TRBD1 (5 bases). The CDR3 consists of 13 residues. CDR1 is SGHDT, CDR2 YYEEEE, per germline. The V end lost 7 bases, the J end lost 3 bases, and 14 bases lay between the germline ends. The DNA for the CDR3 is TGTGCCAGCCACGACAGAGTTCTCTACGAGCAGTACTTC. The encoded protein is CASHDRVLYEQYF.

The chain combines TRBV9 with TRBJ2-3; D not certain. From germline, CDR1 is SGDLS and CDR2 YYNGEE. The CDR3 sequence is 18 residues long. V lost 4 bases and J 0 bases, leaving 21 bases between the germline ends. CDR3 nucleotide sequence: TGTGCCAGCAGCCCTGAGTACAGCTCGAACCCTAGCACAGATACGCAGTATTTT. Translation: CASSPEYSSNPSTDTQYF.

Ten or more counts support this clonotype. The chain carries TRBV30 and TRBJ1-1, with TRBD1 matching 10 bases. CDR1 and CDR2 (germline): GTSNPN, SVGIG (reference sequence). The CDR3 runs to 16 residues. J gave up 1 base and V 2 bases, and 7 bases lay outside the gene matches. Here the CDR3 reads CAWSYGTGDKNTEAFF. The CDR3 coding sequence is TGTGCCTGGAGTTACGGGACAGGGGATAAGAACACTGAAGCTTTCTTT.

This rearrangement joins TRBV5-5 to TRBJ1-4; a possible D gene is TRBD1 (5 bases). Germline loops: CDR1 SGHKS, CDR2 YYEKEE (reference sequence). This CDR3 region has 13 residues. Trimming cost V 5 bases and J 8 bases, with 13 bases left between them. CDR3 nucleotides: TGTGCCAGCAGTATTGGTGGGGCAGAAAAACTGTTTTTT. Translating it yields CASSIGGAEKLFF.

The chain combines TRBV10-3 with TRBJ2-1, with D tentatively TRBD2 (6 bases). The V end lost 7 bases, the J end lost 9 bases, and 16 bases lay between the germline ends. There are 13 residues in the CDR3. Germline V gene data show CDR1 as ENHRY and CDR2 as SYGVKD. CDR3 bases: TGTGCCATCACCATTCAATCCGGGGGTGAGCAGTTCTTC. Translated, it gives CAITIQSGGEQFF.

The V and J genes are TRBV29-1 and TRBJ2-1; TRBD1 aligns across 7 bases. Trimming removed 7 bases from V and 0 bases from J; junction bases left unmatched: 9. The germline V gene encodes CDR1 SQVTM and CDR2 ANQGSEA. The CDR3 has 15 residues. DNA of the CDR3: TGCAGCGCCCTGGGACAGTTACTCTCCTACAATGAGCAGTTCTTC. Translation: CSALGQLLSYNEQFF.

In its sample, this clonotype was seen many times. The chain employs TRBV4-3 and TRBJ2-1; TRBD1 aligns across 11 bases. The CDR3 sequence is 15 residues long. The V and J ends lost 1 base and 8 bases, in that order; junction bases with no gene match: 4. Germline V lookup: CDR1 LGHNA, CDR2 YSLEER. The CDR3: CASSQGTGGGDEQFF. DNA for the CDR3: TGCGCCAGCAGCCAAGGGACAGGGGGCGGCGATGAGCAGTTCTTC.

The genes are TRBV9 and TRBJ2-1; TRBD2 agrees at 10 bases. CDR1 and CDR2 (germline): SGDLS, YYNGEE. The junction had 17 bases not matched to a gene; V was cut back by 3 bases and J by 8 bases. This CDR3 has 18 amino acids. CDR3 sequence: CASSETKTGTSDYDEQFF. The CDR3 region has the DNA TGTGCCAGCAGCGAAACAAAAACCGGGACTAGCGATTACGATGAGCAGTTCTTC.

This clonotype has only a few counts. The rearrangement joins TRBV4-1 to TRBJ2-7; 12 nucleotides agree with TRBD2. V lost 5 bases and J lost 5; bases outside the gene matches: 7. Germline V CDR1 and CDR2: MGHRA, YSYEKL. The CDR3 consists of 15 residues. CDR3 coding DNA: TGCGCCAGCAGCTCTTCTAGCGGGAGGGTCCACGAGCAGTACTTC. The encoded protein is CASSSSSGRVHEQYF.

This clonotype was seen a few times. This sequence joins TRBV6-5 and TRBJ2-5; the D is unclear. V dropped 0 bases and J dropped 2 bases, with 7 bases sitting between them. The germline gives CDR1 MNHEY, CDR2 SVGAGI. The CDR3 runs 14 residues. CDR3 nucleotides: TGTGCCAGCAGTTACTCTATAGCTCAAGAGACCCAGTACTTC. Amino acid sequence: CASSYSIAQETQYF.

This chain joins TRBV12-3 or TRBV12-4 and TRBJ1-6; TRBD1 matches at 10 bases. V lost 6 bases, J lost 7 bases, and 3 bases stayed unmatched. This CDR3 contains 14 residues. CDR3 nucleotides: TGTGCCAGCAGGGGACAGGGGTTAAATTCACCCCTCCACTTT. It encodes CASRGQGLNSPLHF.

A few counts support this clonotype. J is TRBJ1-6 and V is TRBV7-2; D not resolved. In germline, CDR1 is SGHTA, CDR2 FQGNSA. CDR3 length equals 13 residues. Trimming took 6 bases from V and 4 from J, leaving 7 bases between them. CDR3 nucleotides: TGTGCCAGCAGGGCGGCTTATAATTCACCCCTCCACTTT. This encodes CASRAAYNSPLHF.